These 23 T cell receptor beta chains share one sample of origin, sequenced in a study of blood T cell repertoires in COVID-19. Only in-frame clones appear in the TCRdb table, and some are missing; sequencing was by immunoSEQ multiplex PCR. The table has 300,000 to 400,000 clones, roughly 90% seen once. Sequencing was performed on peripheral blood. The receptor set was obtained from a woman in her seventies with COVID-19, enrolled during active disease.

The chain links TRBV5-6 to TRBJ2-5; a weak D match, TRBD2 (5 bases). This CDR3 comprises 14 residues. CDR1 SGHDT and CDR2 YYEEEE come from the germline V gene. Trimming cost V 1 base and J 5 bases, with 12 bases left between them. The CDR3 nucleotides read TGTGCCAGCAGCTTGTCTGACCGGAGGGAGACCCAGTACTTC. Amino acids: CASSLSDRRETQYF.

The V call is TRBV5-6, the J call TRBJ1-1; D uncertain. CDR3 length: 11 residues. CDR1 SGHDT and CDR2 YYEEEE come from the germline V gene. Trimming stripped 1 base from V and 7 bases from J, with 5 bases between. The CDR3 DNA reads as TGTGCCAGCAGCTTGAGGAGTGAAGCTTTCTTT. Protein product: CASSLRSEAFF.

This clone showed up just once. The chain combines TRBV29-1 with TRBJ2-1; TRBD2 matches at 7 bases. V lost 7 bases and J lost 4; bases outside the gene matches: 7. This CDR3 has 13 amino acids. Germline CDR1 and CDR2: SQVTM and ANQGSEA. The CDR3 DNA is TGCAGCGGGGAGGGCCAGGCTTACAATGAGCAGTTCTTC. Encoded protein: CSGEGQAYNEQFF.

This clone was picked up a small number of times. The rearrangement uses TRBV19 and TRBJ2-5, with 9 bases matching TRBD2. The V gene end was trimmed by 5 bases and the J gene end by 2 bases; junction bases not matched to a gene: 6. Looked up from germline, CDR1 is LNHDA and CDR2 is SQIVND (reference sequence). CDR3 length: 15 amino acids. The CDR3 DNA reads TGTGCCAGTAGTCGATTAAGCGGGGGGCAAGAGACCCAGTACTTC. It specifies CASSRLSGGQETQYF.

The genes are TRBV3-1 (or the pseudogene TRBV3-2) and TRBJ2-7; 10 nucleotides align to TRBD1. Germline CDR1 and CDR2: LGHDT and YNNKEL (reference sequence). Trimming at V came to 5 bases and at J to 5 bases, leaving 12 bases not matched to a gene. The CDR3 length is 16 residues. CDR3 in amino acids: CASSARDRGLRHEQYF. The CDR3 region has the DNA TGTGCCAGCAGCGCCCGAGACAGGGGGCTGAGACACGAGCAGTACTTC.

The V gene is TRBV30, the J gene TRBJ1-2, with TRBD1 as a possible D gene (5 bases). With 4 bases removed from V and 7 bases from J, the gap between germline ends came to 10 bases. Germline V lookup: CDR1 GTSNPN, CDR2 SVGIG (reference sequence). This CDR3 contains 11 residues. Written as DNA, the CDR3 is TGTGCCTGGATTGACGGGGGTGGCTACACCTTC. This sequence encodes CAWIDGGGYTF.

V gene TRBV18 combines with J gene TRBJ1-6; 9 bases are a match to TRBD1. Germline loops: CDR1 KGHSH, CDR2 LQKENI. The trim removed 2 bases at V and 7 bases at J, leaving 3 bases unmatched. CDR3 length: 15 residues. CDR3 coding DNA: TGTGCCAGCTCACCAAGTGGACAGGGGAATTCACCCCTCCACTTT. It codes for CASSPSGQGNSPLHF.

The chain recombines TRBV7-9 with TRBJ1-4; perhaps TRBD1 as D (5 bases). There are 14 residues in the CDR3. Germline values: CDR1 SEHNR, CDR2 FQNEAQ (reference sequence). Trimming took off 2 bases at V and 11 bases at J, with 15 bases between the two ends. For the CDR3, the DNA is TGTGCCAGCAGCTTACAGGCGATGGCAGGGAAACTGTTTTTT. This sequence encodes CASSLQAMAGKLFF.

The chain has TRBV19 and TRBJ1-6, with TRBD1 as a possible D gene (6 bases). The CDR3 covers 14 residues. Trimming shortened V by 7 bases and J by 4 bases, and 11 bases separated the two germline ends. Germline V lookup: CDR1 LNHDA, CDR2 SQIVND (reference sequence). CDR3 sequence reads: CASTPGVYNSPLHF. Here the CDR3 DNA reads TGTGCCAGTACCCCAGGGGTTTATAATTCACCCCTCCACTTT.

The genes are TRBV4-3 and TRBJ1-2; 8 nucleotides align to TRBD1. The V gene end was trimmed by 0 bases and the J gene end by 7 bases; junction bases not matched to a gene: 13. Germline lookup yields CDR1 LGHNA and CDR2 YSLEER. This CDR3 is built from 17 residues. Written as DNA, the CDR3 is TGCGCCAGCAGCCAAGATCGCACCAGGGGGCGACTCGGTGGCTACACCTTC. Translated, it gives CASSQDRTRGRLGGYTF.

This chain uses TRBV9 with TRBJ1-2; 8 bases are shared with TRBD1. The V gene end was trimmed by 3 bases and the J gene end by 6 bases; junction bases not matched to a gene: 10. The CDR3 totals 15 residues. Germline CDR1 and CDR2: SGDLS and YYNGEE. The CDR3 reads CASSAAGGMLDGYTF. The CDR3 DNA reads as TGTGCCAGCAGCGCCGCAGGGGGCATGCTCGATGGCTACACCTTC.

This clone was counted only a few times. The genes are TRBV21-1 and TRBJ1-3; the listed D gene, TRBD1, was not tested against the DNA. TRBV21-1 is tagged as a pseudogene. The CDR3 is made up of 18 amino acids. This chain's CDR3 is CASSKKGVEGHSGNTIYF. The CDR3 DNA sequence: TGTGCCAGCAGCAAAAAGGGGGTCGAGGGTCACTCTGGAAACACCATATATTTT.

The V and J genes are TRBV9 and TRBJ1-2; the D gene is possibly TRBD1 (5 bases). The germline V gene has CDR1 SGDLS and CDR2 YYNGEE. There are 13 residues in the CDR3. Trimming took 4 bases from V and 4 from J, leaving 11 bases between them. The CDR3 DNA reads as TGTGCCAGCAGCCTCGGGGGGTCCTATGGCTACACCTTC. This encodes CASSLGGSYGYTF.

The V gene is TRBV12-5, the J gene TRBJ2-2, with D perhaps matching TRBD2 (6 bases). This CDR3 region has 15 residues. Deletions cut 3 bases from V and 5 bases from J, with 13 bases between. Germline-derived CDR1 and CDR2 are LGHNT and FRNRAP. DNA for the CDR3: TGTGCTAGTGGTTTCTTACCGGGGGATACCGGGGAGCTGTTTTTT. Its translation: CASGFLPGDTGELFF.

The J gene is TRBJ2-1, the V gene TRBV5-1, with TRBD2 matching 14 bases. The CDR3 spans 18 residues. The trim removed 4 bases at V and 3 bases at J, leaving 9 bases unmatched. Germline V lookup: CDR1 SGHRS, CDR2 YFSETQ. CDR3 DNA sequence: TGCGCCAGCAGCCCCGGGACTAGCGGGGGCCTATTCTACAATGAGCAGTTCTTC. It translates to CASSPGTSGGLFYNEQFF.

V and J are TRBV10-2 and TRBJ1-2, with D perhaps TRBD1 (5 bases). V was pared by 4 bases and J by 8 bases, with 17 bases between. This CDR3 spans 14 amino acids. The germline CDR1 and CDR2 sequences are WSHSY and SAAADI. This CDR3 reads CASSAQAGIEGYTF. The CDR3 bases are TGCGCCAGCAGTGCCCAGGCAGGGATTGAAGGCTACACCTTC.

This sequence joins TRBV11-3 and TRBJ1-5; D unclear. CDR3 size: 16 residues. V shed 5 bases and J shed 0 bases, with 14 bases lying between them. Germline CDR1 is SGHNT and CDR2 is YENEEA. CDR3 bases: TGTGCCAGCAGCCAATCAAATACCGGTAGCAATCAGCCCCAGCATTTT. It specifies CASSQSNTGSNQPQHF.

The V and J genes are TRBV3-1 (or the pseudogene TRBV3-2) and TRBJ1-6, with 7 bases identical to TRBD1. The V segment lost 4 bases and the J segment 7 bases; nucleotides outside the gene matches: 10. This CDR3 region has 16 residues. Looked up from germline, CDR1 is LGHDT and CDR2 is YNNKEL (reference sequence). The CDR3: CASSLSGQSFNSPLHF. The CDR3, as DNA: TGTGCCAGCAGCCTTTCGGGACAGTCTTTCAATTCACCCCTCCACTTT.

The chain carries TRBV29-1 and TRBJ1-3, with D maybe TRBD1 (6 bases). CDR1 and CDR2 (germline): SQVTM, ANQGSEA. V gave up 0 bases and J gave up 2 bases, with 17 bases separating them. The CDR3 length is 17 residues. For the CDR3, the DNA is TGCAGCGTTGAAGATTCTGGGGCAGGGGACCCTGGAAACACCATATATTTT. It yields the protein CSVEDSGAGDPGNTIYF.

This sequence joins TRBV7-2 and TRBJ1-4, with a weak D call TRBD1 (5 bases). Germline V gene data show CDR1 as SGHTA and CDR2 as FQGNSA. The CDR3 consists of 14 residues. The ends were cut back, 3 bases at V and 3 bases at J, with 8 bases in the middle. The chain's CDR3 is CASSFQGANEKLFF. In DNA form, the CDR3 reads TGTGCCAGCAGCTTCCAAGGGGCTAATGAAAAACTGTTTTTT.

The genes are TRBV6-5 and TRBJ1-2; D is unclear. V was cut by 5 bases and J by 4 bases, with 11 bases left in between. Germline values: CDR1 MNHEY, CDR2 SVGAGI. The CDR3 sequence is 13 residues long. The CDR3 DNA sequence: TGTGCCAGCAGTACCCTGACGGGCTATGGCTACACCTTC. As protein: CASSTLTGYGYTF.

This rearrangement joins TRBV6-6 to TRBJ1-2; D is unclear. The CDR3 contains 15 residues. Trimming cost V 7 bases and J 5 bases, with 20 bases left between them. Germline V CDR1 and CDR2: MNHNY, SVGAGI (reference sequence). CDR3 region: CASILAAGAGYGYTF. CDR3 coding DNA: TGTGCCAGCATCTTGGCGGCGGGAGCGGGTTATGGCTACACCTTC.

The chain has TRBV7-8 and TRBJ2-5; the D call may be TRBD1 or TRBD2 (5 bases each). Trimming removed 6 bases at V and 5 bases at J, with 16 bases between. CDR3 size: 14 residues. CDR1 and CDR2 from the germline V gene are SGHVS and FQNEAQ. CDR3 nucleotide sequence: TGTGCCAGCAGTCGAGGGGCCCTCGAGGAGACCCAGTACTTC. It encodes CASSRGALEETQYF.